A selection of T cell receptor beta chains follows, all from one sample in a study of shared clonotypes between healthy human individuals. Using immunoSEQ multiplex PCR, the repertoire was profiled, and TCRdb retains in-frame clones only, with some absent. The sample lists approximately 340,000 clones, less than 85% occurring once. The sample comprised memory CD4+ T cells sorted from blood. Every receptor here comes from a man younger than 40 in good health. CDR3s include the opening cysteine and the closing phenylalanine or tryptophan. A D gene is named only where the DNA matches it firmly. Clone sizes are given selectively: once, few, many, or a class where the clone is expanded.

-,TRBJ2-5,TRBV15,15,TRBD2,CATSRTSGSGETQYF,TGTGCCACCAGCAGGACTAGCGGAAGTGGGGAGACCCAGTACTTC
few,TRBJ1-4,TRBV2,14,-,CASSTNRRGEKLFF,TGTGCCAGCAGTACCAATAGGAGGGGCGAAAAACTGTTTTTT
-,TRBJ2-1,TRBV11-2,11,TRBD2,CASSSPSGGFF,TGTGCCAGCAGTTCCCCTTCGGGGGGGTTCTTC
-,TRBJ1-5,TRBV9,14,-,CASSVDLSNQPQHF,TGTGCCAGCAGCGTAGACCTTAGCAATCAGCCCCAGCATTTT
-,TRBJ2-2,TRBV19,13,-,CATELYQTGELFF,TGTGCCACCGAACTTTATCAAACCGGGGAGCTGTTTTTT
-,TRBJ2-3,TRBV6-1,15,-,CASGRGGHRTDTQYF,TGTGCCAGCGGCCGAGGGGGGCATCGCACAGATACGCAGTATTTT
-,TRBJ2-4,TRBV10-2,13,-,CATKEVGPNIQYF,TGCGCCACCAAGGAGGTCGGTCCTAACATTCAGTACTTC
-,TRBJ1-4,TRBV28,15,TRBD1,CASRPRTGANEKLFF,TGTGCCAGCAGGCCTCGGACAGGTGCTAATGAAAAACTGTTTTTT
once,TRBJ2-5,TRBV10-3,15,-,CAISESKGTQETQYF,TGTGCCATCAGTGAGTCGAAGGGGACCCAAGAGACCCAGTACTTC
-,TRBJ2-2,TRBV5-1,15,-,CASSLDRVNTGELFF,TGCGCCAGCAGCTTGGACAGGGTTAACACCGGGGAGCTGTTTTTT
once,TRBJ1-2,TRBV4-1,16,TRBD1,CASSLSLLDRASGYTF,TGCGCCAGCAGCCTAAGCCTCCTTGACAGGGCTTCTGGCTACACCTTC
once,TRBJ2-2,TRBV7-2,17,-,CASSSRYKGQNTGELFF,TGTGCCAGCAGCTCGCGATATAAAGGGCAAAACACCGGGGAGCTGTTTTTT
-,TRBJ1-1,TRBV27,16,-,CASSSDGETLNTEAFF,TGTGCCAGCAGTTCGGACGGTGAGACTCTCAACACTGAAGCTTTCTTT
-,TRBJ2-2,TRBV7-2,15,-,CASSPSARGTGELFF,TGTGCCAGCAGCCCAAGTGCTAGGGGCACCGGGGAGCTGTTTTTT
-,TRBJ1-4,TRBV29-1,12,-,CSGGRPNEKLFF,TGCAGCGGCGGACGGCCAAATGAAAAACTGTTTTTT
-,TRBJ2-7,TRBV5-6,16,-,CASSSLGGGPVDEQYF,TGTGCCAGCAGCTCTTTAGGGGGAGGGCCGGTAGACGAGCAGTACTTC
-,TRBJ2-7,TRBV6-1,15,TRBD1,CASSEMTGGTYEQYF,TGTGCCAGCAGTGAGATGACAGGGGGGACCTACGAGCAGTACTTC
-,TRBJ2-1,TRBV29-1,10,-,CSAQVNEQFF,TGCAGCGCACAGGTCAATGAGCAGTTCTTC
-,TRBJ1-2,TRBV2,14,TRBD1,CASSEKGQGLGYTF,TGTGCCAGCAGTGAAAAGGGACAGGGTCTGGGCTACACCTTC
-,TRBJ2-7,TRBV5-8,17,-,CASSYKTNSFSSYEQYF,TGTGCCAGCAGCTATAAGACGAATAGTTTCAGCTCCTACGAGCAGTACTTC
-,TRBJ2-1,TRBV7-3,15,TRBD2,CASSWTSGRDNEQFF,TGTGCCAGCAGCTGGACTAGCGGGAGAGATAATGAGCAGTTCTTC
-,TRBJ1-5,TRBV30,13,-,CAWSVMGGQPQHF,TGTGCCTGGAGTGTAATGGGAGGACAGCCCCAGCATTTT
few,TRBJ1-4,TRBV4-1,15,-,CASSQLRTTNEKLFF,TGCGCCAGCAGCCAACTCAGAACAACTAATGAAAAACTGTTTTTT
-,TRBJ2-4,TRBV11-2,13,-,CASSLTPGPVQYF,TGTGCCAGCAGCTTAACCCCAGGGCCCGTTCAGTACTTC
-,TRBJ2-3,TRBV4-3,18,-,CASSQGLRPGGSTDTQYF,TGCGCCAGCAGCCAAGGCCTCCGACCGGGCGGGAGCACAGATACGCAGTATTTT